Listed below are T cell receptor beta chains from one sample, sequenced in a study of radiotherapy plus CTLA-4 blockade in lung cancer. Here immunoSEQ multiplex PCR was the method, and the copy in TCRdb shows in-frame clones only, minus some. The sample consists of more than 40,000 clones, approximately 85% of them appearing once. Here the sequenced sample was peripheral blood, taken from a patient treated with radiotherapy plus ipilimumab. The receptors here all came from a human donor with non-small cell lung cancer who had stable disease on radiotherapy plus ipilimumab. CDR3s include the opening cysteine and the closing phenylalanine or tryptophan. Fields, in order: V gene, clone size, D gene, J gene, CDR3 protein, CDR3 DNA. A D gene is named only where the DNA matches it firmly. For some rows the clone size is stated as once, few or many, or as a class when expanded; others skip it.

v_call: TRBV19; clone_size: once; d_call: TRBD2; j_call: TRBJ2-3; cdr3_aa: CASSIDLAGTTDTQYF; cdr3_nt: TGTGCCAGTAGTATAGACCTAGCGGGAACCACAGATACGCAGTATTTT
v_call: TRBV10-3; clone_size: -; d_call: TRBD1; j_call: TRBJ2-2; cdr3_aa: CATGQGNTGELFF; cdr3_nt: TGTGCCACGGGACAGGGGAACACCGGGGAGCTGTTTTTT
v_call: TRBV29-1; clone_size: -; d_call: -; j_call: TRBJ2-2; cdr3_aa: CSVGRGNTGELFF; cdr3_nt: TGCAGCGTGGGGCGGGGGAACACCGGGGAGCTGTTTTTT
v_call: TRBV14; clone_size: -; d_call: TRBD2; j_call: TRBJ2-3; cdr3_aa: CASSKWSGTITDTQYF; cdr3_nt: TGTGCCAGCAGTAAATGGAGCGGGACCATCACAGATACGCAGTATTTT
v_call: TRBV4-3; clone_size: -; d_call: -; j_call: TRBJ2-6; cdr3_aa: CASSQEVSLGLSGANVLTF; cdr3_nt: TGCGCCAGCAGCCAAGAGGTCAGTTTGGGACTCTCTGGGGCCAACGTCCTGACTTTC
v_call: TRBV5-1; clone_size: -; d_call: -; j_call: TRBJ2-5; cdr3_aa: CASRRGTTETQYF; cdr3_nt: TGCGCCAGCAGGAGGGGGACCACCGAGACCCAGTACTTC
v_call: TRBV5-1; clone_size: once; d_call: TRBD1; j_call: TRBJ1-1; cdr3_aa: CASSWTRQGNTEAFF; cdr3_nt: TGCGCCAGCAGCTGGACCAGACAGGGGAACACTGAAGCTTTCTTT
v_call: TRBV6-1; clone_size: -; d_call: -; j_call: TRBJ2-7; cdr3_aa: CASTLTGNSYEQYF; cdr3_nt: TGTGCCAGCACTCTAACAGGGAACTCCTACGAGCAGTACTTC
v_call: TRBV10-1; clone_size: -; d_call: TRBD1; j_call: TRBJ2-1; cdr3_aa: CASRIWGQCASRSSYNEQFF; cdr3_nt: TGCGCCAGCAGAATCTGGGGACAGTGCGCTAGCAGGAGCTCCTACAATGAGCAGTTCTTC
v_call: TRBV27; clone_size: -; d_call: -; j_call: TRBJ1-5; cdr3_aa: CASSSYLGQGNQPQHF; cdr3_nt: TGTGCCAGCAGTTCTTACCTTGGCCAGGGCAATCAGCCCCAGCATTTT
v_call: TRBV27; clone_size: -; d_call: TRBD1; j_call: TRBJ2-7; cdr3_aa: CASSFWDRRAEQYF; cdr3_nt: TGTGCCAGCAGTTTCTGGGACAGGAGAGCCGAGCAGTACTTC
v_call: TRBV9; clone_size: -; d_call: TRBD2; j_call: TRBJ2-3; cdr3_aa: CASSPRLAGSTDTQYF; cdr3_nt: TGTGCCAGCAGCCCCAGACTAGCGGGAAGCACAGATACGCAGTATTTT
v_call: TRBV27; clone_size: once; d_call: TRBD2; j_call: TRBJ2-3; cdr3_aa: CASSPLLAGGPDTQYF; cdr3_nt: TGTGCCAGCAGTCCCTTACTAGCGGGAGGGCCAGATACGCAGTATTTT
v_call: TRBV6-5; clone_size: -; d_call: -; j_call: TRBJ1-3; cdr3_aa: CASKVDWSGGNTIYF; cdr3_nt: TGTGCCAGCAAGGTCGACTGGAGCGGGGGAAACACCATATATTTT
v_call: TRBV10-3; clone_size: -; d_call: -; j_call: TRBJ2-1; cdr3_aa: CAISELSPYNEQFF; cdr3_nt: TGTGCCATCAGTGAATTGAGTCCCTACAATGAGCAGTTCTTC
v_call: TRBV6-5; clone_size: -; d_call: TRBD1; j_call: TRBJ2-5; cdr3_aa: CASRQGQGEETQYF; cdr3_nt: TGTGCCAGCAGGCAGGGACAGGGAGAAGAGACCCAGTACTTC
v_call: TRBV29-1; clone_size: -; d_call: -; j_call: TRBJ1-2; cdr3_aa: CSVEDGGYDGYTF; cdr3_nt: TGCAGCGTGGAGGACGGGGGGTATGATGGCTACACCTTC
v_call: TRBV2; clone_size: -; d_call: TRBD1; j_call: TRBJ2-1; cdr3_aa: CASSGDRANEQFF; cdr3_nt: TGTGCCAGCAGTGGGGACAGGGCCAATGAGCAGTTCTTC
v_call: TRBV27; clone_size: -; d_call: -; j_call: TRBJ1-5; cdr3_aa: CASSLSDNSNQPQHF; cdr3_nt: TGTGCCAGCAGTTTATCGGACAATTCCAATCAGCCCCAGCATTTT
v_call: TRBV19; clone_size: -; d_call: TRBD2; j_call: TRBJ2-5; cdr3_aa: CASSLTSGNFETQYF; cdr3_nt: TGTGCCAGTAGTTTAACTAGCGGGAACTTTGAGACCCAGTACTTC
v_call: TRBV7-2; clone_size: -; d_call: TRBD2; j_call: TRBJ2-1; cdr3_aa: CASQSLAGEQFF; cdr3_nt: TGTGCCAGCCAAAGCCTAGCGGGCGAGCAGTTCTTC
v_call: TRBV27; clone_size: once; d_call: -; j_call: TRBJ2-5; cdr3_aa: CASSLSAGFVRETQYF; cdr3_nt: TGTGCCAGCAGTTTATCGGCAGGGTTCGTCCGAGAGACCCAGTACTTC
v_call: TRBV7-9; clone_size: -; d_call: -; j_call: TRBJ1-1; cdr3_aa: CASSFSVRQRSNTEAFF; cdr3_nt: TGTGCCAGCAGCTTTTCGGTCAGGCAACGTAGTAACACTGAAGCTTTCTTT
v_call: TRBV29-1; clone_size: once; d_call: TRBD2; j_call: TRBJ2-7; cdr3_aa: CSVEVPSGSLEQYF; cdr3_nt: TGCAGCGTTGAAGTACCCAGCGGGAGTTTGGAGCAGTACTTC
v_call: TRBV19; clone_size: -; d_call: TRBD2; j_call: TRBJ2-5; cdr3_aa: CASRSLAGTETQYF; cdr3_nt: TGTGCCAGTAGGAGCCTAGCGGGTACGGAGACCCAGTACTTC
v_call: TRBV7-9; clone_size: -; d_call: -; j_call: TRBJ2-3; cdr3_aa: CASSLVNSLTDTQYF; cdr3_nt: TGTGCCAGCAGCTTAGTGAACAGCCTCACAGATACGCAGTATTTT
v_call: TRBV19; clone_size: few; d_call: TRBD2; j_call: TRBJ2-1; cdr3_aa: CASSTSGRYSEQFF; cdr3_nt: TGTGCCAGTAGTACCAGCGGGAGATACAGTGAGCAGTTCTTC
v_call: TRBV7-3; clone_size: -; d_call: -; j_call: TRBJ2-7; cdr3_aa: CASSYQGTGGYEQYF; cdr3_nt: TGTGCCAGCAGCTACCAAGGGACTGGAGGATACGAGCAGTACTTC
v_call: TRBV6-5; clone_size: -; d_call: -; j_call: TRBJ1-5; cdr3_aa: CASSYSTYDQPQHF; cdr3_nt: TGTGCCAGCAGTTACTCGACATACGATCAGCCCCAGCATTTT
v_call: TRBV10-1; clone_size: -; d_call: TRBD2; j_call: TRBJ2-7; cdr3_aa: CASTGTSGAYEQYF; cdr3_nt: TGCGCCAGCACCGGGACTAGCGGGGCCTACGAGCAGTACTTC
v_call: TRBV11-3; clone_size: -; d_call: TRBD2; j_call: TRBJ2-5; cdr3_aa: CASSLGAGYQETQYF; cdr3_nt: TGTGCCAGCAGCTTAGGAGCGGGGTACCAAGAGACCCAGTACTTC
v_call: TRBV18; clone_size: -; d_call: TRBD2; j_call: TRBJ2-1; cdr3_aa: CASSRGTSGTYNEQFF; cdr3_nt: TGTGCCAGCTCACGGGGGACTAGCGGGACATACAATGAGCAGTTCTTC
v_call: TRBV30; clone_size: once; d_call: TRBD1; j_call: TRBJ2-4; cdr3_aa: CAWSLGGTGKNIQYF; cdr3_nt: TGTGCCTGGAGTCTAGGCGGGACAGGTAAAAACATTCAGTACTTC
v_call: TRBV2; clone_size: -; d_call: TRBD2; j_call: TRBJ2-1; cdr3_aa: CASKSGSGGYNEQFF; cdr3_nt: TGTGCCAGCAAGTCTGGCAGCGGGGGGTACAATGAGCAGTTCTTC
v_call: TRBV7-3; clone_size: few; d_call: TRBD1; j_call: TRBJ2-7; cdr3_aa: CASSLMPGGHEQYF; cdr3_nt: TGTGCCAGCAGCTTAATGCCAGGGGGCCACGAGCAGTACTTC
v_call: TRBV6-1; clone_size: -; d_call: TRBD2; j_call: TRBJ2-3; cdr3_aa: CATHLAGPDTQYF; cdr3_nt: TGTGCCACCCATCTAGCGGGACCAGATACGCAGTATTTT
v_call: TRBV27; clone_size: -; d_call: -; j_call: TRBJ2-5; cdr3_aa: CASSLFVGVGETQYF; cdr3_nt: TGTGCCAGCAGTTTATTTGTGGGAGTAGGAGAGACCCAGTACTTC
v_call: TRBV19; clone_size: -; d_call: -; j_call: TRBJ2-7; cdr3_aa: CASSRAAAVNREQYF; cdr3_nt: TGTGCCAGTAGTCGGGCAGCGGCCGTTAATAGGGAGCAGTACTTC
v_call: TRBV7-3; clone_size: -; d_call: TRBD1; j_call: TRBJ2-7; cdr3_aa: CASSLLGQGSEQYF; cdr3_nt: TGTGCCAGCAGCTTACTGGGACAGGGCTCGGAGCAGTACTTC
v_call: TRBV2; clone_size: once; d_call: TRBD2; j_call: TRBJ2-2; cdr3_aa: CASRRLAGQTGELFF; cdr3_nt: TGTGCCAGCAGGCGACTAGCGGGACAAACCGGGGAGCTGTTTTTT
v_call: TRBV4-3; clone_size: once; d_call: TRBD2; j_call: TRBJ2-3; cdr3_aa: CASSQSGARGAPDTQYF; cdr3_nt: TGCGCCAGCAGCCAATCAGGAGCGCGGGGGGCCCCAGATACGCAGTATTTT
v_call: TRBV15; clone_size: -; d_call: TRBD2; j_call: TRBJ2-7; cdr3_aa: CATSRLAGGDGEQYF; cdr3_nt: TGTGCCACCAGCAGACTAGCGGGAGGGGACGGCGAGCAGTACTTC
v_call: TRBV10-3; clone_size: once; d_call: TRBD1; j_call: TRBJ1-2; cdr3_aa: CAISLNRDRGPDGYTF; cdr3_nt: TGTGCCATCAGTTTAAACCGGGACAGGGGGCCTGATGGCTACACCTTC
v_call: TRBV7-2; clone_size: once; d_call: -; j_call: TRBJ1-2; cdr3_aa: CASSFSPTATVDGYTF; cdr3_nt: TGTGCCAGCAGCTTCAGTCCTACAGCCACGGTGGATGGCTACACCTTC
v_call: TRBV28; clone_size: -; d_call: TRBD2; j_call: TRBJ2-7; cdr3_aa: CASSSFWGLAGSYEQYF; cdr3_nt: TGTGCCAGCAGCTCCTTTTGGGGACTAGCGGGATCCTACGAGCAGTACTTC
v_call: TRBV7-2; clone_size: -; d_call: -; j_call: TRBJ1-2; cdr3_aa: CASSLSPDRIGGYTF; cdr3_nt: TGTGCCAGCAGCTTAAGTCCCGACAGGATTGGCGGCTACACCTTC
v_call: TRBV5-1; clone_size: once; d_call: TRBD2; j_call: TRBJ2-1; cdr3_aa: CASNSLASGNNEQFF; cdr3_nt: TGCGCCAGCAATAGTCTGGCTAGCGGGAACAATGAGCAGTTCTTC
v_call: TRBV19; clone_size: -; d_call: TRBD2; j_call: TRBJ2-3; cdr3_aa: CASSPYGLAGPEAQYF; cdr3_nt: TGTGCCAGTAGTCCCTATGGACTAGCGGGGCCCGAGGCGCAGTATTTT
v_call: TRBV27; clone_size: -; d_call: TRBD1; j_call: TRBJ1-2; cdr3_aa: CASSSTPDRALYGYTF; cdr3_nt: TGTGCCAGCAGTTCTACCCCGGACAGGGCGCTCTATGGCTACACCTTC
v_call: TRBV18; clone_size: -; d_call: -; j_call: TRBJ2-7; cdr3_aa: CASSPDTHYEQYF; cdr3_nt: TGTGCCAGCTCACCAGACACCCACTACGAGCAGTACTTC
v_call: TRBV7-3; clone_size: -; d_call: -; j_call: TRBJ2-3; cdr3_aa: CASSPGLGWGPDTQYF; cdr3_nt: TGTGCCAGCAGCCCCGGACTAGGATGGGGGCCAGATACGCAGTATTTT
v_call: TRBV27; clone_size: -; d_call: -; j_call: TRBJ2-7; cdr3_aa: CASSLGAAGEQYF; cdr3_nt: TGTGCCAGCAGTTTAGGGGCGGCGGGGGAGCAGTACTTC
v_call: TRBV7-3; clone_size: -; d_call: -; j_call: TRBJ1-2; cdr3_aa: CASSLNQGDYGYTF; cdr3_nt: TGTGCCAGCAGCTTAAACCAAGGAGACTATGGCTACACCTTC